A single sample gave rise to the 30 T cell receptor beta chains below, sequenced in a study of cytomegalovirus exposure and HLA in healthy donors. PCR involved 60 Vbeta and 13 Jbeta primers. The data were produced by immunoSEQ multiplex PCR, yet TCRdb's version contains in-frame clones alone and is incomplete. Found here are 140,000 to 150,000 clones, approximately 80% of them singletons; the top ten hold 13%. The sequenced sample consisted of PBMCs. The receptor source for this set is a man in his forties in good health and CMV-seropositive.

The chain has TRBV5-1 and TRBJ2-7, with TRBD2 matching 8 bases. This CDR3 is built from 13 residues. The germline V gene encodes CDR1 SGHRS and CDR2 YFSETQ. V lost 1 base to trimming and J lost 3 bases; unmatched junction nucleotides: 0. DNA of the CDR3: TGCGCCAGCAGCTTGCGGGAGGGCTACGAGCAGTACTTC. Amino acid sequence: CASSLREGYEQYF.

This chain joins TRBV19 and TRBJ2-1; 7 bases are a match to TRBD1. The germline gives CDR1 LNHDA, CDR2 SQIVND (reference sequence). The CDR3 is 13 residues long. The V segment lost 7 bases and the J segment 8 bases; nucleotides outside the gene matches: 8. The CDR3 bases are TGTGCCAGTAAGGCAGGGGGATTGGATGAGCAGTTCTTC. Translating gives CASKAGGLDEQFF.

The chain combines TRBV2 with TRBJ2-2; TRBD1 aligns across 7 bases. The trim removed 7 bases at V and 0 bases at J, leaving 2 bases unmatched. The CDR3 contains 14 residues. The germline CDR1 and CDR2 sequences are SNHLY and FYNNEI. The CDR3 bases are TGTGCCAGCATAACAGGGGCGAACACCGGGGAGCTGTTTTTT. It translates to CASITGANTGELFF.

This clone has a single count. The J gene is TRBJ2-7, the V gene TRBV27; TRBD2 aligns across 16 bases. J gave up 5 bases and V 5 bases, and 9 bases lay outside the gene matches. This CDR3 spans 17 amino acids. Germline CDR1 and CDR2: MNHEY and SMNVEV (reference sequence). This chain's CDR3 is CASSRPGLAGGPHEQYF. CDR3 DNA sequence: TGTGCCAGCAGTCGGCCGGGACTAGCGGGAGGGCCGCACGAGCAGTACTTC.

The chain employs TRBV5-1 and TRBJ2-3; 7 bases align to TRBD2. CDR3 length equals 17 residues. J was trimmed by 0 bases and V by 0 bases; bases with no gene match: 7. Per germline, CDR1 SGHRS and CDR2 YFSETQ. CDR3 sequence reads: CASSLARISGSTDTQYF. The CDR3 nucleotides are TGCGCCAGCAGCTTGGCTCGAATTAGCGGGAGCACAGATACGCAGTATTTT.

The V call is TRBV28, the J call TRBJ2-2; 14 positions match TRBD2. From germline, CDR1 is MDHEN and CDR2 SYDVKM. The CDR3 sequence is 16 residues long. Trimming took 8 bases from V and 6 from J; bases not matched to a gene: 8. CDR3 residues: CASGKPGLAGAGELFF. CDR3 in DNA: TGTGCCAGCGGAAAGCCGGGACTAGCGGGAGCCGGGGAGCTGTTTTTT.

The chain is built from TRBV19 and TRBJ2-1; 9 bases are shared with TRBD2. Trimming cost V 4 bases and J 9 bases; bases outside gene matches: 13. The CDR3 is 16 residues long. The germline V gene encodes CDR1 LNHDA and CDR2 SQIVND (reference sequence). The CDR3 is CASSKKSSGKIGEQFF. Written as DNA, the CDR3 is TGTGCCAGTAGTAAAAAGTCTAGCGGGAAGATTGGTGAGCAGTTCTTC.

The chain couples TRBV6-5 to TRBJ1-2, with TRBD1 as a possible D gene (6 bases). Germline CDR1 MNHEY, CDR2 SVGAGI. Trimming left V 8 bases short and J 4 bases short, with 14 bases between. This CDR3 region has 13 residues. CDR3 DNA: TGTGCCAGCCGCAGGGGTACTACCTATGGCTACACCTTC. Protein sequence: CASRRGTTYGYTF.

This clone was counted between two and nine times. The V gene is TRBV27, the J gene TRBJ1-1, with D unclear. In germline, CDR1 is MNHEY, CDR2 SMNVEV (reference sequence). The CDR3 is made up of 13 amino acids. V lost 2 bases, J lost 4 bases, and 8 bases lay in between. CDR3 residues: CASSLMGGTEAFF. CDR3 nucleotide sequence: TGTGCCAGCAGTTTAATGGGAGGCACTGAAGCTTTCTTT.

There are a few counts of this clone. V gene TRBV7-8 combines with J gene TRBJ1-4, with TRBD1 as a possible D gene (6 bases). Germline lookup yields CDR1 SGHVS and CDR2 FQNEAQ. The CDR3 extends over 13 amino acids. The V end lost 8 bases, the J end lost 4 bases, and 11 bases lay between the germline ends. CDR3 DNA sequence: TGTGCCAGCCAAAGGGGGATTAATGAAAAACTGTTTTTT. Protein: CASQRGINEKLFF.

V usage is TRBV5-1 and J usage is TRBJ2-3, with 9 bases matching TRBD2. V was pared by 4 bases and J by 2 bases, with 11 bases of the junction left unmatched. The CDR3 extends over 17 amino acids. Germline CDR1 is SGHRS and CDR2 is YFSETQ. This CDR3 reads CASSGLRLADLTDTQYF. The DNA of the CDR3 is TGCGCCAGCAGCGGGTTGAGACTAGCGGACCTCACAGATACGCAGTATTTT.

The CDR3 nucleotides read TGTGCCAGCAGTTTACAGGACGAGCAGTACTTC. Translated: CASSLQDEQYF. V gene TRBV6-4 combines with J gene TRBJ2-7; the D gene is possibly TRBD1 (5 bases). Germline values: CDR1 MRHNA, CDR2 SNTAGT. Trimming shortened V by 5 bases and J by 5 bases, and 7 bases separated the two germline ends. This CDR3 is built from 11 residues.

V and J are TRBV30 and TRBJ2-3; TRBD1 matches at 7 bases. Losses at the gene ends were 7 bases for V and 2 bases for J; bases not matched to a gene: 6. The CDR3 loop spans 13 amino acids. Looked up from germline, CDR1 is GTSNPN and CDR2 is SVGIG (reference sequence). This CDR3 is CASPGTATDTQYF. The CDR3 DNA reads TGTGCCTCCCCCGGGACAGCCACAGATACGCAGTATTTT.

DNA for the CDR3: TGTGCCAGCAGCAAGGACAGCCGATGGGATACGCAGTATTTT. Amino acids: CASSKDSRWDTQYF. The chain is built from TRBV5-4 and TRBJ2-3; tentative D call: TRBD1 (6 bases). Germline CDR1 is SGHNT and CDR2 is YYREEE (reference sequence). Trimming took 4 bases from V and 6 from J, leaving 15 bases between them. The CDR3 is made up of 14 amino acids.

This clone was seen only once. This specimen includes other DNA sequences encoding the same CDR3. The chain links TRBV5-1 to TRBJ2-1; 11 nucleotides match TRBD2. This CDR3 has 15 amino acids. Germline loops: CDR1 SGHRS, CDR2 YFSETQ. With V trimmed by 4 bases and J by 5 bases, 5 bases remained unmatched. As DNA, the CDR3 is TGCGCCAGCAGCCTAGTAGCGGGAGGGGACAATGAGCAGTTCTTC. It translates to CASSLVAGGDNEQFF.

The chain uses TRBV19 and TRBJ2-2, with 10 bases fitting TRBD2. J was trimmed by 6 bases and V by 8 bases; bases with no gene match: 3. Germline CDR1 LNHDA, CDR2 SQIVND (reference sequence). This CDR3 is built from 13 residues. CDR3 in amino acids: CASASGRSGELFF. The CDR3 DNA reads TGTGCCAGTGCTAGCGGGAGATCCGGGGAGCTGTTTTTT.

The chain has TRBV13 and TRBJ2-7, with 7 bases that match TRBD1. V lost 5 bases and J lost 0; bases outside the gene matches: 4. Germline-derived CDR1 and CDR2 are PRHDT and FYEKMQ (reference sequence). This CDR3 has 14 amino acids. In DNA, the CDR3 is TGTGCCAGCAGCGCTAGACAGGGCTCCTACGAGCAGTACTTC. It codes for CASSARQGSYEQYF.

This chain joins TRBV18 and TRBJ1-3; D possibly corresponds to TRBD1 (5 bases). Looked up from germline, CDR1 is KGHSH and CDR2 is LQKENI. V was shortened by 1 base and J by 2 bases, with 12 bases between the two germline ends. The CDR3 totals 16 residues. The CDR3 nucleotides are TGTGCCAGCTCACCACTTGAGGCAGGGACTGGAAACACCATATATTTT. Translating it yields CASSPLEAGTGNTIYF.

The genes are TRBV5-1 and TRBJ1-1, with TRBD1 matching 7 bases. Germline lookup yields CDR1 SGHRS and CDR2 YFSETQ. CDR3 length: 12 residues. The V gene end was trimmed by 4 bases and the J gene end by 11 bases; junction bases not matched to a gene: 8. CDR3 nucleotides: TGCGCCAGCAGCCAACCGACAGGGAAGGCTTTCTTT. It is translated as CASSQPTGKAFF.

The CDR3 protein is CASSLSGTGGEQYF. CDR3 sequence (DNA): TGTGCCAGCAGTTTATCCGGGACAGGGGGCGAGCAGTACTTC. The V gene is TRBV28, the J gene TRBJ2-7; 11 positions agree with TRBD1. Germline assignment: CDR1 MDHEN and CDR2 SYDVKM. Trimming cost V 1 base and J 6 bases; bases outside gene matches: 2. The CDR3 consists of 14 residues.

This clone came up a few times. The V and J genes are TRBV11-2 and TRBJ2-1; perhaps TRBD2 as D (6 bases). This CDR3 has 14 amino acids. V shed 5 bases and J shed 9 bases, with 17 bases lying between them. CDR1 and CDR2 (germline): SGHAT, FQNNGV. The CDR3 reads CASSPGLSLAEQFF. The CDR3 nucleotides are TGTGCCAGCAGCCCTGGACTATCGCTTGCTGAGCAGTTCTTC.

The V and J genes are TRBV5-6 and TRBJ2-1; TRBD2 might be the D (6 bases). Looked up from germline, CDR1 is SGHDT and CDR2 is YYEEEE. Trimming pared 4 bases from V and 0 bases from J, leaving 17 bases between. The CDR3 runs to 17 residues. Written as DNA, the CDR3 is TGTGCCAGCAGCCCGCCGACTAGTCGGCGCTCCTACAATGAGCAGTTCTTC. This encodes CASSPPTSRRSYNEQFF.

The rearrangement uses TRBV4-1 and TRBJ1-4; perhaps TRBD1 as D (6 bases). Germline CDR1 MGHRA, CDR2 YSYEKL. This CDR3 has 13 amino acids. Trimming removed 4 bases from V and 8 bases from J, with 11 bases in between. The DNA of the CDR3 is TGCGCCAGCAGCCGGGGGCTAAGCGAAAAACTGTTTTTT. It specifies CASSRGLSEKLFF.

This chain joins TRBV11-2 and TRBJ2-5; no clear D. This CDR3 spans 13 amino acids. Germline values: CDR1 SGHAT, CDR2 FQNNGV. V gave up 3 bases and J gave up 1 base, with 6 bases separating them. The CDR3 sequence: CASSFRFQETQYF. The CDR3 nucleotides are TGTGCCAGCAGCTTCAGGTTCCAAGAGACCCAGTACTTC.

The rearrangement joins TRBV7-2 to TRBJ2-7; D gene unclear. Trimming took 1 base from V and 3 from J, leaving 7 bases between them. The CDR3 loop spans 13 amino acids. CDR1 is SGHTA, CDR2 FQGNSA, per germline. The CDR3 region is CASSLGILYEQYF. The CDR3 nucleotides are TGTGCCAGCAGCTTAGGAATACTCTACGAGCAGTACTTC.

The V gene is TRBV5-1, the J gene TRBJ2-4, with a weak D call TRBD2 (7 bases). CDR3 length equals 15 residues. Trimming pared 4 bases from V and 6 bases from J, leaving 17 bases between. Germline V gene data show CDR1 as SGHRS and CDR2 as YFSETQ. DNA of the CDR3: TGCGCCAGCAGCGAGCAGGGGAGGGCCGTAAACATTCAGTACTTC. Its translation: CASSEQGRAVNIQYF. The whole variable domain, filled in from reference TRBV5-1 and TRBJ2-4, reads KAGVTQTPRYLIKTRGQQVTLSCSPISGHRSVSWYQQTPGQGLQFLFEYFSETQRNKGNFPGRFSGRQFSNSRSEMNVSTLELGDSALYLCASSEQGRAVNIQYFGAGTRLSVL.

This clone was recorded only once. The gene calls are TRBV6-1 and TRBJ2-7; D might be TRBD2 (6 bases). The CDR3 spans 13 residues. V lost 5 bases and J lost 7, with 15 bases in between. Germline V lookup: CDR1 MNHNS, CDR2 SASEGT. CDR3 DNA sequence: TGTGCCAGCAGTTATGGAGGGTCGGGGGAGCAGTACTTC. It codes for CASSYGGSGEQYF.

The chain carries TRBV11-2 and TRBJ2-7; TRBD2 agrees at 10 bases. This CDR3 comprises 15 residues. Germline V gene lookup returns CDR1 SGHAT and CDR2 FQNNGV. V trimming: 1 base; J trimming: 4 bases; junction bases outside the gene matches: 4. As DNA, the CDR3 is TGTGCCAGCAGCTTAGGCCCTAGCGGGAGATACGAGCAGTACTTC. It translates to CASSLGPSGRYEQYF.

The gene calls are TRBV30 and TRBJ2-5, with D possibly being TRBD1 (6 bases). This CDR3 comprises 14 residues. Trimming removed 2 bases from V and 5 bases from J, with 15 bases in between. Germline values: CDR1 GTSNPN, CDR2 SVGIG (reference sequence). The CDR3 DNA follows: TGTGCCTGGAGTACACAAGGGGGTCTCGAGACCCAGTACTTC. Translating it yields CAWSTQGGLETQYF.

This clone showed up just a few times. Additional DNA sequences in this sample encode the identical CDR3. The rearrangement joins TRBV5-1 to TRBJ2-3; 10 bases agree with TRBD2. The CDR3 runs to 16 residues. V shed 0 bases, J shed 1 base, and the junction held 2 bases outside the gene matches. Germline V CDR1 and CDR2: SGHRS, YFSETQ. The CDR3 reads CASSLGGTSGTDTQYF. The CDR3 nucleotides read TGCGCCAGCAGCTTGGGTGGGACTAGCGGCACAGATACGCAGTATTTT.